This TCR beta chain was documented in a study of T cell responses to AZD1222 COVID-19 vaccine. Broader study findings: The span of vaccine-associated CD4 TCRs extended across spike, with dominance at 160-218 and 743-854.

This CDR3 spans 11 amino acids. Trimming took 6 bases from V and 8 from J, leaving 9 bases between them. Germline V gives CDR1 MNHEY, CDR2 SMNVEV (reference sequence). TCRdb keeps only in-frame clones here, not all; method: immunoSEQ multiplex PCR. This table has some 150,000 clones, roughly 90% appearing once. On this clone itself: Antigen specificity is unknown.

Material: peripheral blood, obtained on day 0 of AZD1222 vaccination. This clonotype was obtained from an adult in good health. V and J are TRBV27 and TRBJ2-3, with D unresolved. The CDR3 loop reads CASSAVGTQYF. The DNA for the CDR3 is TGTGCCAGCAGCGCGGTGGGTACGCAGTATTTT.